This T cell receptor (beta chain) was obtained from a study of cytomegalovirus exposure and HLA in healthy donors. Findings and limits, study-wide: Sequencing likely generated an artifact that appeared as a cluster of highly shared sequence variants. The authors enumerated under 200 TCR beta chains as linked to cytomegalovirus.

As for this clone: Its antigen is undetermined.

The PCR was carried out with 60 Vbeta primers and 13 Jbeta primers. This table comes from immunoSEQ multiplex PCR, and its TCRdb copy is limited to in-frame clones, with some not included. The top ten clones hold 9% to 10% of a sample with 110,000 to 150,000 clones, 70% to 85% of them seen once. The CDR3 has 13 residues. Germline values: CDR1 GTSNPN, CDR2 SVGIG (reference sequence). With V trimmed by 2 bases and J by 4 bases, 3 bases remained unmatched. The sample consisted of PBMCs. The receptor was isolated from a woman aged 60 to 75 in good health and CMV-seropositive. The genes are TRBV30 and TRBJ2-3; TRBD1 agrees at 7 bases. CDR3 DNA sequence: TGTGCCTGGAGTACAGGGGTTGCAGATACGCAGTATTTT. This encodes CAWSTGVADTQYF.